Presented here are 22 T cell receptor beta chains from one specimen sequenced in a study of shared clonotypes between healthy human individuals (dated by TCRdb to about 2020). Library preparation used the immunoSEQ multiplex PCR assay. This is the immuneACCESS table as TCRdb keeps it, with only in-frame sequences that have V and J called. A part of the clones is gone; compared with another copy, unresolved V genes explain less than half, and the rest is unexplained. The sample profile shows about 560,000 clones; roughly four fifths of them were found once. The top ten hold around 12% of the sample. The sample comprised PBMCs. The receptors originated from a woman in her 40s in good health. Some clones in this sample may be carry-over from other donors' samples.

This chain links TRBV27 with TRBJ1-1; 8 bases map to TRBD1. The germline gives CDR1 MNHEY, CDR2 SMNVEV (reference sequence). V lost 5 bases, J lost 4 bases, and 9 bases stayed unmatched. CDR3 size: 15 residues. In DNA, the CDR3 is TGTGCCAGCAGTCCGCACAGGGGGGAAGCCACTGAAGCTTTCTTT. Its protein product is CASSPHRGEATEAFF.

This clone was picked up a small number of times. The chain joins TRBV11-2 to TRBJ2-1, with 8 bases identical to TRBD2. The germline CDR1 and CDR2 sequences are SGHAT and FQNNGV. V was pared by 5 bases and J by 8 bases, with 5 bases of the junction left unmatched. The CDR3 has 13 amino acids. The CDR3 DNA is TGTGCCAGCAGCAAGGGACTAGTTCATGAGCAGTTCTTC. Protein product: CASSKGLVHEQFF.

V usage is TRBV2 and J usage is TRBJ2-7; 8 nucleotides align to TRBD1. Germline V gene lookup returns CDR1 SNHLY and CDR2 FYNNEI. The CDR3 is 14 amino acids. V was clipped by 6 bases and J by 0 bases; unmatched bases: 4. The CDR3 protein is CASRRDRSSYEQYF. CDR3 DNA sequence: TGTGCCAGCAGGAGGGACAGGAGCTCCTACGAGCAGTACTTC. Complete variable domain (other parts from reference TRBV2 and TRBJ2-7): EPEVTQTPSHQVTQMGQEVILRCVPISNHLYFYWYRQILGQKVEFLVSFYNNEISEKSEIFDDQFSVERPDGSNFTLKIRSTKLEDSAMYFCASRRDRSSYEQYFGPGTRLTVT.

The rearrangement links TRBV5-4 to TRBJ2-5; 15 nucleotides align to TRBD2. The last part of the DNA fits TRBJ2-7 better; the J call may be wrong. Germline CDR1 SGHNT, CDR2 YYREEE (reference sequence). The CDR3 runs to 15 residues. DNA for the CDR3: TGTGCCAGCAGCTCCGGGACTAGCGGGAGGAACGAGCAGTACTTC. Translating it yields CASSSGTSGRNEQYF.

This chain joins TRBV15 and TRBJ2-5, with D maybe TRBD2 (6 bases). The V gene's germline CDR1 is LNHNV and CDR2 YYDKDF (reference sequence). The length of the CDR3 is 13 residues. Trimming left V 5 bases short and J 4 bases short, with 11 bases between. The CDR3 region has the DNA TGTGCCACCAGCTCGGGAGTTGGAGAGACCCAGTACTTC. Protein sequence: CATSSGVGETQYF. The whole variable domain, filled in from reference TRBV15 and TRBJ2-5, reads DAMVIQNPRYQVTQFGKPVTLSCSQTLNHNVMYWYQQKSSQAPKLLFHYYDKDFNNEADTPDNFQSRRPNTSFCFLDIRSPGLGDTAMYLCATSSGVGETQYFGPGTRLLVL.

About this clone: Its ends do not fully match the called genes, so a read error is possible. The chain links TRBV9 to TRBJ2-7; 12 bases line up with TRBD1. This CDR3 comprises 17 residues. Germline V gives CDR1 SGDLS, CDR2 YYNGEE. The CDR3 DNA reads TGTGCCAGCAGTGTAGGCGCTGGGACAGGGGGCACCTACGAGCAGTACTTC. This codes for CASSVGAGTGGTYEQYF.

The rearrangement uses TRBV19 and TRBJ2-1; D call uncertain. CDR1 is LNHDA, CDR2 SQIVND, per germline (reference sequence). The CDR3 is 15 amino acids. Trimming stripped 6 bases from V and 0 bases from J, with 12 bases between. CDR3 nucleotide sequence: TGTGCCAGTAGCGTAGCCCTAAGCTCCTACAATGAGCAGTTCTTC. This encodes CASSVALSSYNEQFF.

The J gene is TRBJ2-6, the V gene TRBV28; weak D call: TRBD1 (6 bases). The V gene lost 8 bases and the J gene lost 2 bases, with 10 bases spanning the gap. CDR1 and CDR2 from the germline V gene are MDHEN and SYDVKM. This CDR3 is 14 amino acids long. In DNA form, the CDR3 reads TGTGCCAGCTTGAGGACAGCTGGGGCCAACGTCCTGACTTTC. This translates into CASLRTAGANVLTF.

This clone has more than one count but fewer than ten. The rearrangement uses TRBV28 and TRBJ2-5; D unresolved. The J call is in doubt because the DNA end fits TRBJ2-7 better. The CDR3 length is 12 residues. CDR1 MDHEN and CDR2 SYDVKM come from the germline V gene. The CDR3 sequence is CASSLWGYEQYF. CDR3 bases: TGTGCCAGCAGTTTATGGGGATACGAGCAGTACTTC.

V and J are TRBV7-7 and TRBJ2-7, with TRBD2 matching over 10 bases. The junction had 6 bases not matched to a gene; V was cut back by 5 bases and J by 2 bases. This CDR3 contains 15 residues. Germline V gene sequence: CDR1 SSHAT, CDR2 FNYEAQ (reference sequence). CDR3 DNA sequence: TGTGCCAGCAGCCCACTAGCGGGATATGCCTACGAGCAGTACTTC. Its protein is CASSPLAGYAYEQYF.

Of note for this clone: A far larger clone is just one base off, so this is likely a read error. The V gene is TRBV7-8, the J gene TRBJ2-7, with D uncertain. There are 15 residues in the CDR3. Germline assignment: CDR1 SGHVS and CDR2 FQNEAQ. The CDR3 is CASSFLRYSPYERYF. The CDR3 DNA follows: TGTGCCAGCAGTTTCCTCCGCTACTCACCCTACGAGCGGTACTTC.

To note about this clone: Other DNA sequences in this sample translate to the same CDR3. The chain is built from TRBV2 and TRBJ1-2; D ambiguous. The CDR3 runs to 12 residues. V lost 2 bases and J lost 5, with 6 bases in between. The germline V gene has CDR1 SNHLY and CDR2 FYNNEI. CDR3 sequence: CASSEPSYGYTF. The CDR3 bases are TGTGCCAGCAGTGAACCGTCATATGGCTACACCTTC.

The gene calls are TRBV28 and TRBJ2-7; 10 bases map to TRBD1. CDR1 and CDR2 from the germline V gene are MDHEN and SYDVKM. The CDR3 runs 12 residues. The junction had 2 bases not matched to a gene; V was cut back by 8 bases and J by 4 bases. The CDR3 reads CASEGQGYEQYF. CDR3 nucleotides: TGTGCCAGCGAGGGACAGGGGTACGAGCAGTACTTC.

V is TRBV15 and J is TRBJ2-7; D is unresolved. From germline, CDR1 is LNHNV and CDR2 YYDKDF (reference sequence). The CDR3 is 13 amino acids. V was clipped by 1 base and J by 1 base, with 5 bases between them. The CDR3 DNA reads as TGTGCCACCAGCAGAGCCTATTCCTACGAGCAGTACTTC. Encoded protein: CATSRAYSYEQYF.

The chain links TRBV6-1 to TRBJ1-1, with D uncertain. The CDR3 consists of 13 residues. Germline assignment: CDR1 MNHNS and CDR2 SASEGT. Trimming took off 4 bases at V and 5 bases at J, with 11 bases between the two ends. This CDR3 reads CASSALLGTEAFF. CDR3 nucleotide sequence: TGTGCCAGCAGTGCCCTGCTGGGGACTGAAGCTTTCTTT.

This clone came up once. J is TRBJ1-4 and V is TRBV2, with D unresolved. Germline V gives CDR1 SNHLY, CDR2 FYNNEI. Trimming removed 4 bases from V and 8 bases from J, with 11 bases in between. The CDR3 covers 13 residues. This CDR3 reads CASSGAGNEKLFF. The CDR3, as DNA: TGTGCCAGCAGTGGGGCAGGTAACGAAAAACTGTTTTTT.

The CDR3 coding sequence is TGTGCCAGCAGTACTACCGGGACCTCAGCCGACGAGCAGTACTTC. Translated: CASSTTGTSADEQYF. The V and J genes are TRBV6-6 and TRBJ2-7; the D call may be TRBD1 or TRBD2 (5 bases each). V was clipped by 5 bases and J by 5 bases, with 19 bases between them. Germline V gives CDR1 MNHNY, CDR2 SVGAGI (reference sequence). The CDR3 loop spans 15 amino acids.

This clone was found a few times. The rearrangement uses TRBV2 and TRBJ1-2; D remains ambiguous. The CDR3 spans 12 residues. V lost 4 bases and J lost 9, with 12 bases in between. Germline values: CDR1 SNHLY, CDR2 FYNNEI. For the CDR3, the DNA is TGTGCCAGCAGTGCGTCGAAGACACGCTACACCTTC. Amino acid sequence: CASSASKTRYTF.

In this sample, this clone turned up many times. V and J are TRBV6-5 and TRBJ1-1; D unclear. CDR1 is MNHEY, CDR2 SVGAGI, per germline. The CDR3 is 13 amino acids. V lost 10 bases and J 6 bases, leaving 18 bases between the germline ends. DNA of the CDR3: TGTGCCACGGTCAGGAATATCCCTCCTGAAGCTTTCTTT. Its protein product is CATVRNIPPEAFF.

The chain combines TRBV9 with TRBJ1-1; D is ambiguous. Between the trimmed V and J ends, which lost 0 bases and 1 base, there was a span of 7 bases. Germline-derived CDR1 and CDR2 are SGDLS and YYNGEE. This CDR3 comprises 14 residues. Here the CDR3 DNA reads TGTGCCAGCAGCGTAGGACACTCGAACACTGAAGCTTTCTTT. Its translation is CASSVGHSNTEAFF.

The rearrangement joins TRBV27 to TRBJ2-1; D is perhaps TRBD2 (5 bases). There are 14 residues in the CDR3. CDR1 MNHEY and CDR2 SMNVEV come from the germline V gene (reference sequence). Trimming removed 6 bases from V and 4 bases from J, with 13 bases in between. The CDR3 DNA is TGTGCCAGCAGCGAACGAGGACTGTACAATGAGCAGTTCTTC. Residues: CASSERGLYNEQFF.

The gene calls are TRBV5-1 and TRBJ1-3; 7 positions match TRBD1. The CDR3 is 15 amino acids. Germline V lookup: CDR1 SGHRS, CDR2 YFSETQ. The V segment lost 4 bases and the J segment 0 bases; nucleotides outside the gene matches: 4. The CDR3 DNA follows: TGCGCCAGCAGCCCACGGACAGGCTCTGGAAACACCATATATTTT. This gives the protein CASSPRTGSGNTIYF.